What follows are 8 T cell receptor beta chains derived from one specimen sequenced in a study of shared clonotypes between healthy human individuals. The assay was immunoSEQ multiplex PCR, and TCRdb's table has in-frame clones only and misses some. The table shows some 2,000,000 clones, with about 95% occurring only once. The sequencing sample was made of naive CD4+ T cells sorted from blood. This sample's subset: CD45RA+ positively selected. These receptors originate from a man aged 18-30 years in good health.

This rearrangement joins TRBV5-6 to TRBJ1-6, with a weak D call TRBD1 (5 bases). Germline CDR1 and CDR2: SGHDT and YYEEEE. V shed 5 bases and J shed 12 bases, with 21 bases lying between them. The CDR3 spans 15 residues. The CDR3 DNA follows: TGTGCCAGCAGAACAGGAATGAGTCATGGAGGACCCCTCCACTTT. Amino acids: CASRTGMSHGGPLHF. Full variable domain (missing parts from reference TRBV5-6 and TRBJ1-6): DAGVTQSPTHLIKTRGQQVTLRCSPKSGHDTVSWYQQALGQGPQFIFQYYEEEERQRGNFPDRFSGHQFPNYSSELNVNALLLGDSALYLCASRTGMSHGGPLHFGNGTRLTVT.

The count of this clone is one. The V and J genes are TRBV5-6 and TRBJ2-3; TRBD1 matches at 9 bases. In germline, CDR1 is SGHDT, CDR2 YYEEEE. The V gene end was trimmed by 4 bases and the J gene end by 2 bases; junction bases not matched to a gene: 2. CDR3 size: 14 residues. CDR3 coding DNA: TGTGCCAGCAGCCTACAGGGGGCCACAGATACGCAGTATTTT. Its translation: CASSLQGATDTQYF.

The chain employs TRBV7-2 and TRBJ2-7; the match to TRBD1 covers 8 bases. The ends lost 5 bases at V and 3 bases at J; junction bases unmatched: 6. The CDR3 loop spans 14 amino acids. Germline lookup yields CDR1 SGHTA and CDR2 FQGNSA. CDR3 in amino acids: CASSPRQGNYEQYF. The CDR3 nucleotides read TGTGCCAGCAGCCCTAGACAGGGGAACTACGAGCAGTACTTC.

The gene calls are TRBV5-6 and TRBJ1-5; no clear D. Germline assignment: CDR1 SGHDT and CDR2 YYEEEE. This CDR3 spans 14 amino acids. The V gene lost 4 bases and the J gene lost 6 bases, with 14 bases spanning the gap. The CDR3 loop reads CASSVQGFTQPQHF. The CDR3 bases are TGTGCCAGCAGCGTTCAAGGGTTCACTCAGCCCCAGCATTTT.

J is TRBJ2-4 and V is TRBV4-2; TRBD1 might be the D (6 bases). Germline V lookup: CDR1 LGHNA, CDR2 YNFKEQ. V lost 1 base to trimming and J lost 6 bases, with 13 bases between them. The CDR3 covers 15 residues. The CDR3 DNA is TGTGCCAGCAGCCAAGTGTTCACAGGGCCAAACATTCAGTACTTC. The encoded protein is CASSQVFTGPNIQYF.

For the CDR3, the DNA is TGCGCCAGCAGCCAAGATGGGACCCCTAGCACAGATACGCAGTATTTT. Translated, it gives CASSQDGTPSTDTQYF. This sequence joins TRBV4-3 and TRBJ2-3; D might be TRBD1 or TRBD2, each matching 5 bases. The CDR3 covers 16 residues. The V end was cut by 0 bases, the J end by 0 bases, with 10 bases between. CDR1 and CDR2 from the germline V gene are LGHNA and YSLEER.

This chain joins TRBV11-2 and TRBJ2-7; 8 nucleotides match TRBD2. The CDR3 length is 14 residues. Germline CDR1 and CDR2: SGHAT and FQNNGV. Unmatched junction bases numbered 5, after V lost 1 base and J lost 6 bases. The CDR3 DNA follows: TGTGCCAGCAGCTTAGCTCCGGGACTAGGCGAGCAGTACTTC. Protein: CASSLAPGLGEQYF.

Many counts were recorded for this clone. In the same sample, other DNA sequences code for this CDR3. The genes are TRBV5-6 and TRBJ2-2; D uncertain. The ends were cut back, 1 base at V and 7 bases at J, with 14 bases in the middle. Germline V lookup: CDR1 SGHDT, CDR2 YYEEEE. The CDR3 spans 15 residues. As DNA, the CDR3 is TGTGCCAGCAGCTTGCCTTTGGCCAAAAGCGGGGAGCTGTTTTTT. It codes for CASSLPLAKSGELFF.